This entry lists 16 T cell receptor beta chains sequenced from one sample in a study of blood T cells in healthy people across ages. PCR was performed a second time for about 7 to 12 cycles using a sample-barcoded 5' primer and a J-beta primer mix. MiXCR, run by TCRdb on the 5' RACE reads, gives a single entry per CDR3 protein. The sample records around 800,000 distinct CDR3 sequences, around 24% being singletons. The data also belong to a second study, concerning T cells of mothers and their children.

What was sequenced was blood. The source of these receptors is a boy aged 5 to 17 in good health.

CDR3 DNA: TGCGCCAGCAGCCAAGGAATTACTGCAAACACTGAAGCTTTCTTT. It translates to CASSQGITANTEAFF. This chain uses TRBV4-1 with TRBJ1-1; unclear D gene. The V end was cut by 1 base, the J end by 2 bases, with 11 bases between. The length of the CDR3 is 15 residues. Germline CDR1 MGHRA, CDR2 YSYEKL.

This clonotype was detected only a few times. The chain recombines TRBV7-9 with TRBJ2-7; TRBD1 agrees at 10 bases. V trimming: 5 bases; J trimming: 2 bases; junction bases outside the gene matches: 6. Germline V lookup: CDR1 SEHNR, CDR2 FQNEAQ (reference sequence). This CDR3 has 15 amino acids. The CDR3 DNA is TGTGCCAGCAGCGAAAGACAGGGGGCCACCTACGAGCAGTACTTC. As protein: CASSERQGATYEQYF.

The genes are TRBV11-2 and TRBJ2-7; maybe TRBD1 (5 bases). Trimming took off 5 bases at V and 3 bases at J, with 14 bases between the two ends. Looked up from germline, CDR1 is SGHAT and CDR2 is FQNNGV. This CDR3 comprises 14 residues. Written as DNA, the CDR3 is TGTGCCAGCAGCCCAGGGTTTAGTAACTACGAGCAGTACTTC. It translates to CASSPGFSNYEQYF.

The V gene is TRBV20-1, the J gene TRBJ2-5; possible D gene TRBD2, 6 bases. The V end lost 6 bases, the J end lost 5 bases, and 19 bases lay between the germline ends. Germline V CDR1 and CDR2: DFQATT, SNEGSKA (reference sequence). The CDR3 contains 14 residues. The CDR3 coding sequence is TGCAGTGCAGCCTCCGGGACTCTTAGGGAGACCCAGTACTTC. Amino acids: CSAASGTLRETQYF.

CDR3 bases: TGTGCCAGCAGCCAAGATCTTATGGACGAGCAGTACTTC. This gives the protein CASSQDLMDEQYF. The chain couples TRBV3-1 to TRBJ2-7, with D unclear. Germline-derived CDR1 and CDR2 are LGHDT and YNNKEL (reference sequence). With 0 bases removed from V and 5 bases from J, the gap between germline ends came to 8 bases. The CDR3 spans 13 residues.

The chain employs TRBV5-4 and TRBJ2-3; 10 nucleotides align to TRBD2. The CDR3 consists of 16 residues. Unmatched junction bases numbered 6, after V lost 0 bases and J lost 5 bases. Germline CDR1 and CDR2: SGHNT and YYREEE (reference sequence). CDR3 protein: CASSLVSSGGRDTQYF. CDR3 nucleotides: TGTGCCAGCAGCTTGGTATCTAGCGGGGGACGAGATACGCAGTATTTT.

V is TRBV10-3 and J is TRBJ2-3, with 10 bases aligning to TRBD2. Germline loops: CDR1 ENHRY, CDR2 SYGVKD. The CDR3 covers 14 residues. The J segment lost 5 bases and the V segment lost 6 bases, leaving 5 bases of the junction unmatched. CDR3 sequence (DNA): TGTGCCATCAGAGAGCGGGGGGGCCAAGATACGCAGTATTTT. This sequence encodes CAIRERGGQDTQYF.

The chain couples TRBV6-2 or TRBV6-3 to TRBJ2-7; a weak D match, TRBD2 (6 bases). Trimming left V 5 bases short and J 0 bases short, with 14 bases between. Germline CDR1 and CDR2: MNHEY and SVGEGT. The CDR3 extends over 15 amino acids. The CDR3 protein is CASSTRDSNSYEQYF. CDR3 sequence (DNA): TGTGCCAGCAGTACCCGGGACTCCAACTCCTACGAGCAGTACTTC.

V usage is TRBV19 and J usage is TRBJ1-2; TRBD1 is a possible D gene (5 bases). The germline V gene has CDR1 LNHDA and CDR2 SQIVND (reference sequence). The CDR3 runs 12 residues. V was clipped by 8 bases and J by 10 bases, with 17 bases between them. The CDR3 spells CASPTPSGVYTF. CDR3 nucleotide sequence: TGTGCCAGTCCAACCCCCTCGGGGGTCTACACCTTC.

This clonotype occurred many times. This sequence joins TRBV12-3 or TRBV12-4 and TRBJ2-7; maybe TRBD2 (6 bases). The CDR3 is made up of 15 amino acids. Trimming removed 5 bases at V and 4 bases at J, with 18 bases between. The CDR3 bases are TGTGCCAGCAGTGCCCCCCAGGGAGGAATTTACGAGCAGTACTTC. Protein sequence: CASSAPQGGIYEQYF.

The V and J genes are TRBV6-1 and TRBJ2-5; 10 nucleotides agree with TRBD1. The end of the DNA aligns better with TRBJ2-7, so the J call may be wrong. CDR1 is MNHNS and CDR2 is SASEGT in the germline V gene. This CDR3 is 16 amino acids long. The CDR3 coding sequence is TGTGCCAGCAGTGAAGTCCCGGGACAGGGGTCGTACGAGCAGTACTTC. Amino acid sequence: CASSEVPGQGSYEQYF.

The chain has TRBV20-1 and TRBJ2-7, with TRBD2 identical over 8 bases. After removal of 7 bases from V and 1 base from J, the junction contained 12 bases not matched to a gene. The CDR3 is 15 amino acids. In germline, CDR1 is DFQATT, CDR2 SNEGSKA (reference sequence). The CDR3 nucleotides are TGCAGTGTGGTCGGGGGGGCCGAGAAATCCTACGAGCAGTACTTC. Encoded protein: CSVVGGAEKSYEQYF.

In its sample, this clonotype was seen a few times. CDR3: CASREQGANRLWPQHF. The CDR3 coding sequence is TGTGCCAGCAGGGAACAGGGGGCGAACCGATTATGGCCCCAGCATTTT. The chain has TRBV6-1 and TRBJ1-5, with TRBD1 matching over 9 bases. Germline V gene data show CDR1 as MNHNS and CDR2 as SASEGT. The CDR3 has 16 amino acids. The ends lost 6 bases at V and 9 bases at J; junction bases unmatched: 15.

For this clonotype: An end of the junction does not agree with germline; a read error may underlie this. The chain is built from TRBV5-1 and TRBJ1-6, with 9 bases identical to TRBD1. This CDR3 region has 16 residues. Germline values: CDR1 SGHRS, CDR2 YFSETQ. CDR3 sequence (DNA): TGCGTCAGCAGCCTACGGACAGGGGACTTTTCTGCACCCCTCCACTTT. Encoded protein: CVSSLRTGDFSAPLHF.

The chain joins TRBV6-2 or TRBV6-3 to TRBJ2-1, with D tentatively TRBD2 (8 bases). The CDR3 runs 18 residues. Germline CDR1 reads MNHEY; CDR2 reads SVGEGT. Trimming removed 6 bases at V and 7 bases at J, with 28 bases between. CDR3 sequence reads: CASSHGDSGLAGRNEQFF. The CDR3 bases are TGTGCCAGCAGCCACGGGGACAGCGGACTAGCTGGGAGGAATGAGCAGTTCTTC.

The V call is TRBV30, the J call TRBJ2-1; tentatively, D is TRBD2 (5 bases). Germline assignment: CDR1 GTSNPN and CDR2 SVGIG (reference sequence). CDR3 length equals 13 residues. Trimming took off 3 bases at V and 0 bases at J, with 6 bases between the two ends. Here the CDR3 DNA reads TGTGCCTGGAGAGGGAGCTCCTACAATGAGCAGTTCTTC. This sequence encodes CAWRGSSYNEQFF.